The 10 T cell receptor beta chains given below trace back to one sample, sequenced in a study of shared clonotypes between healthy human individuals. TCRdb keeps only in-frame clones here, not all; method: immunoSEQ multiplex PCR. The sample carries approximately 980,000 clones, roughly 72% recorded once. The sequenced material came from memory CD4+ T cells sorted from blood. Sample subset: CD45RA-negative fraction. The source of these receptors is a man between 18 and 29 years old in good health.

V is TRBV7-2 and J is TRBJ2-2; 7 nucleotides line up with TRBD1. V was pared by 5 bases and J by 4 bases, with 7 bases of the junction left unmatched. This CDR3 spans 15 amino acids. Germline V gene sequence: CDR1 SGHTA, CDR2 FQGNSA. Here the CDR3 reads CASSRQTGSTGELFF. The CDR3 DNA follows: TGTGCCAGCAGCCGCCAGACAGGGTCCACCGGGGAGCTGTTTTTT.

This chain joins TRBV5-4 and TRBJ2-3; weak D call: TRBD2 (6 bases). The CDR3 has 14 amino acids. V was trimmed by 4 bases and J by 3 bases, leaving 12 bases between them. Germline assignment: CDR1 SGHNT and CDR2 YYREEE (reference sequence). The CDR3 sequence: CASSGDFRTDTQYF. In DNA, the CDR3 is TGTGCCAGCAGCGGGGACTTTAGAACAGATACGCAGTATTTT.

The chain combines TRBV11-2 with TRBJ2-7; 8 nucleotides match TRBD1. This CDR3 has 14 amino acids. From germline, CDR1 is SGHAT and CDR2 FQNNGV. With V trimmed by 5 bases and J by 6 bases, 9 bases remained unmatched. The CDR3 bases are TGTGCCAGCAGCCCCCAGGGGGCAAGTCGCGAGCAGTACTTC. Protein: CASSPQGASREQYF.

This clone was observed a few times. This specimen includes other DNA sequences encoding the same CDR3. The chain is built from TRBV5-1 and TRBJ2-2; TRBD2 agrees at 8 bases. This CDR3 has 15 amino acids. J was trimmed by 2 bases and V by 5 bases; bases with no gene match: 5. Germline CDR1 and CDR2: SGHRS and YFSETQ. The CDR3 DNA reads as TGCGCCAGCAGGCCCGGGACTAGTAACACCGGGGAGCTGTTTTTT. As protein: CASRPGTSNTGELFF.

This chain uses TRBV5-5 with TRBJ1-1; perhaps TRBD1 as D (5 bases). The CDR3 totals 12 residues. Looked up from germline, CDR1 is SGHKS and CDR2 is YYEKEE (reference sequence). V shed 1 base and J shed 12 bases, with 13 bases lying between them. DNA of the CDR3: TGTGCCAGCAGCTTGATGGCAGGGATGACTTTCTTT. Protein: CASSLMAGMTFF.

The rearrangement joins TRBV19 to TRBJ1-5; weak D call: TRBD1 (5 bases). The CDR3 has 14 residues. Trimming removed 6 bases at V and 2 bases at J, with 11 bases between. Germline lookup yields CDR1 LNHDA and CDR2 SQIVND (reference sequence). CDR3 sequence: CASSSGLGNQPQHF. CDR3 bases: TGTGCCAGTAGCTCAGGGTTGGGCAATCAGCCCCAGCATTTT.

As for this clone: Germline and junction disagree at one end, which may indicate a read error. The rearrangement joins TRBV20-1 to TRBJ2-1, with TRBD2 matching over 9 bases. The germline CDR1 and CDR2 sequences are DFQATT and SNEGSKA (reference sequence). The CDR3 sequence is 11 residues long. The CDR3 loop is CSAPRDSGRIF. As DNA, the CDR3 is TGCAGTGCTCCTAGGGATAGCGGGAGAATCTTC.

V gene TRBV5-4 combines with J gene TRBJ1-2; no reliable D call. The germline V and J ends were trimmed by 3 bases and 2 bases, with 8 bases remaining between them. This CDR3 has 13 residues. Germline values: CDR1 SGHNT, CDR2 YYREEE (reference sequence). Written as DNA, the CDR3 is TGTGCCAGCAGCTCATACTTGAACTATGGCTACACCTTC. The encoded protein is CASSSYLNYGYTF.

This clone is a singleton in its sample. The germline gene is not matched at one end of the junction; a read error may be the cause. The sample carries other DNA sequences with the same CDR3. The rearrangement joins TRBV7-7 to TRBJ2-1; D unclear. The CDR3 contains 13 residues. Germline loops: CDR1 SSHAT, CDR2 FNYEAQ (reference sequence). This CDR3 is CASSPNRDNEQFF. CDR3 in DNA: TGTGCTAGCAGTCCCAATAGGGACAATGAGCAGTTCTTC. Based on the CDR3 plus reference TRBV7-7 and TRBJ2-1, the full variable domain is GAGVSQSPRYKVTKRGQDVTLRCDPISSHATLYWYQQALGQGPEFLTYFNYEAQPDKSGLPSDRFSAERPEGSISTLTIQRTEQRDSAMYRCASSPNRDNEQFFGPGTRLTVL.

The CDR3 sequence is CASSPRLAEYNEQFF. Here the CDR3 DNA reads TGTGCCAGCAGCCCCCGACTAGCGGAGTACAATGAGCAGTTCTTC. This chain joins TRBV11-3 and TRBJ2-1; 9 positions agree with TRBD2. Germline loops: CDR1 SGHNT, CDR2 YENEEA. V lost 5 bases to trimming and J lost 4 bases; unmatched junction nucleotides: 6. The CDR3 sequence is 15 residues long.